A selection of T cell receptor beta chains follows, all from one sample in a study of cytomegalovirus exposure and HLA in healthy donors. Clones were sequenced by immunoSEQ multiplex PCR, and TCRdb holds only the in-frame ones, with some missing. The data contain about 190,000 clones, roughly nine tenths of them singletons. Input material: PBMCs. The receptors come from a boy younger than 10 in good health and CMV-seronegative. The CDR3 runs from the conserved cysteine through the conserved F or W. Fields, in order: J gene, V gene, D gene, clone size, CDR3 DNA, CDR3 protein. A D gene is named only where the DNA matches it firmly. Clone size is given for some rows only: seen once, a few or many times, or a class if the clone is expanded.

TRBJ2-1 TRBV29-1 TRBD1 - TGCAGCGTTGCGAGCGGACAGGGATCCTACAATGGGCAGTTCTTC CSVASGQGSYNGQFF
TRBJ2-3 TRBV13 - - TGTGCCAGCAGCTTGCGACTAGGGGTCACAGATACGCAGTATTTT CASSLRLGVTDTQYF
TRBJ2-5 TRBV30 - - TGTGCCTGGAGTACCGGGGGGCCGGAGACCCAGTACTTC CAWSTGGPETQYF
TRBJ1-2 TRBV2 - - TGTGCCAGCAGCCGCGGGACGTATGGCTACACCTTC CASSRGTYGYTF
TRBJ2-7 TRBV4-1 - - TGCGCCAGCAGCCAAGATAGATCGATGAGCGCCTACGAGCAGTACTTC CASSQDRSMSAYEQYF
TRBJ1-4 TRBV5-1 - - TGCGCCAGCAGCTTGGACGACAGTTCCGAAAAACTGTTTTTT CASSLDDSSEKLFF
TRBJ1-6 TRBV5-6 - once TGTGCCAGCAGCTTACAGGACTACAATTCACCCCTCCACTTT CASSLQDYNSPLHF
TRBJ2-3 TRBV5-4 - - TGTGCCAGCAGCCTTGCGGCGGTGAGCACAGATACGCAGTATTTT CASSLAAVSTDTQYF
TRBJ2-7 TRBV5-1 TRBD2 - TGCGCCAGCAGCTTGGAAGGACTAGCCGGATACTACGAGCAGTACTTC CASSLEGLAGYYEQYF
TRBJ2-3 TRBV27 TRBD2 - TGTGCCAGCAGTTTAAGCAAGAGCGGGAGACCTACAGATACGCAGTATTTT CASSLSKSGRPTDTQYF
TRBJ1-2 TRBV28 TRBD1 - TGTGCCAGCAGTTCACCGGGACAGGTACCCTATGGCTACACCTTC CASSSPGQVPYGYTF
TRBJ2-2 TRBV19 - - TGTGCCACCACAGGCCTTTTCAGGACCGGGGAGCTGTTTTTT CATTGLFRTGELFF
TRBJ1-5 TRBV30 - - TGTGTCTGGAGTGTCACCCAGGGGTCCAATCAGCCCCAGCATTTT CVWSVTQGSNQPQHF
TRBJ2-2 TRBV5-1 TRBD2 - TGCGCCAGCAGCTTGTTGGGACTAGCGGGGGGAACGAACACCGGGGAGCTGTTTTTT CASSLLGLAGGTNTGELFF
TRBJ1-5 TRBV6-5 - - TGTGCTACTCGCGGCGGACAGACTAATCAGCCCCAGCATTTT CATRGGQTNQPQHF
TRBJ1-4 TRBV10-2 - - TGCGCCAGCAGTGGGGGCAGGAATAATGAAAAACTGTTTTTT CASSGGRNNEKLFF
TRBJ1-4 TRBV28 TRBD1 - TGTGCCAGTCAGGGGGCTTATGAAAAACTGTTTTTT CASQGAYEKLFF